By sample fraction, the clone carrying this T cell receptor (beta chain) is medium-sized. MiXCR, run by TCRdb on the 5' RACE reads, gives a single entry per CDR3 protein. The sample lists 2,000 to 3,000 distinct CDR3 sequences; about an eighth were seen once. This specimen belongs to a study of spatial heterogeneity in lung cancer. Background on the study: There were consistently more beta-chain sequences detected than alpha-chain sequences.

This CDR3 has 16 residues. Trimming pared 4 bases from V and 5 bases from J, leaving 19 bases between. Germline V gene sequence: CDR1 SGHNT, CDR2 YENEEA. The time point: sample taken at primary tumor resection. A total of around 72 untreated early-stage non-small cell lung cancer patients served as donors. Whole RNA was taken from tumor, nontumor lung or frozen PBMC; it was then sequenced unsorted. This sequence was found in a female donor with early-stage non-small cell lung cancer. The V gene is TRBV11-3, the J gene TRBJ2-3; D possibly corresponds to TRBD2 (6 bases). The sequences come from normal lung tissue next to the tumor, collected at surgery. The CDR3 DNA reads as TGTGCCAGCAGCTCTCGGGGGAATACCGAGAGAGATACGCAGTATTTT. Amino acids: CASSSRGNTERDTQYF. The variable domain in full, completed from reference TRBV11-3 and TRBJ2-3, reads EAGVVQSPRYKIIEKKQPVAFWCNPISGHNTLYWYLQNLGQGPELLIRYENEEAVDDSQLPKDRFSAERLKGVDSTLKIQPAELGDSAVYLCASSSRGNTERDTQYFGPGTRLTVL.